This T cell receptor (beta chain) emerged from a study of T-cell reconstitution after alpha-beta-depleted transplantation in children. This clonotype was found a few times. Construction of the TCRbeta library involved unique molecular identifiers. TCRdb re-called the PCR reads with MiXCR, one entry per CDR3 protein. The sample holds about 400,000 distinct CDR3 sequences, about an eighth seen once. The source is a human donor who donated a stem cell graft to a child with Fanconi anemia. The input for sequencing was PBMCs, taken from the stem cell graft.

The CDR3: CASSLLGQTGGTQYF. The CDR3 DNA reads as TGTGCCAGCAGCTTACTTGGACAGACCGGTGGGACCCAGTACTTC. This rearrangement joins TRBV7-2 to TRBJ2-5; perhaps TRBD1 as D (6 bases). V was shortened by 2 bases and J by 7 bases, with 17 bases between the two germline ends. This CDR3 has 15 amino acids. CDR1 is SGHTA and CDR2 is FQGNSA in the germline V gene. The full variable domain, in which reference TRBV7-2 and TRBJ2-5 provide the parts outside the CDR3, is GAGVSQSPSNKVTEKGKDVELRCDPISGHTALYWYRQSLGQGLEFLIYFQGNSAPDKSGLPSDRFSAERTGGSVSTLTIQRTQQEDSAVYLCASSLLGQTGGTQYFGPGTRLLVL.